This T cell receptor beta chain was identified in a study of Ad26.COV2.S vaccination and SARS-CoV-2 variants. Study-level information: Ad26.COV2.S shots went into the muscle once or twice, 56 days apart.

Generated by immunoSEQ multiplex PCR, the TCRdb table keeps only in-frame clones and is missing some. The data contain approximately 400,000 clones, 83% of them singletons. Concerning this clone itself: The antigen remains undetermined.

Findings and limits, study-wide: Reportedly, after vaccination the spike-specific CD8+ and CD4+ T cell responses displayed substantial breadth.

The CDR3 length is 15 residues. Unmatched junction bases numbered 4, after V lost 4 bases and J lost 2 bases. Germline values: CDR1 MNHEY, CDR2 SVGEGT. Treatment indicated: roughly 20 received Ad26.COV2.S at low or high dose, single or two shots; several received placebo; per-sample allocation not given. Material that was analyzed had been drawn on day 63 after the first vaccine or placebo injection. Sample: peripheral blood, taken in a trial of Ad26.COV2.S vaccine versus placebo. This clonotype was sampled from a person aged 18-65 years who received the Ad26.COV2.S COVID-19 vaccine or a placebo. The chain joins TRBV6-2 or TRBV6-3 to TRBJ1-5, with 8 nucleotides matching TRBD1. CDR3 in amino acids: CASSSGGPRNQPQHF. The DNA for the CDR3 is TGTGCCAGCAGTTCAGGGGGCCCGCGCAATCAGCCCCAGCATTTT.